These 23 T cell receptor beta chains came from one sample sequenced in a study of early T cells in non-severe SARS-CoV-2 infection. One entry per CDR3 protein, called by TCRdb with MiXCR from the 5' RACE reads. The table includes fewer than 100,000 distinct CDR3 sequences, roughly a sixth detected once. The specimen sequenced was whole blood. These receptor sequences come from an adult who was a healthcare worker with PCR-confirmed SARS-CoV-2 infection or an uninfected control (not recorded which).

The chain uses TRBV5-1 and TRBJ1-1, with D possibly being TRBD1 (5 bases). Germline CDR1 is SGHRS and CDR2 is YFSETQ. The CDR3 has 15 residues. V lost 0 bases and J lost 0, with 9 bases in between. CDR3 amino acids: CASSLDPGLNTEAFF. The CDR3 coding sequence is TGCGCCAGCAGCTTGGACCCAGGGTTGAACACTGAAGCTTTCTTT. Full variable domain (missing parts from reference TRBV5-1 and TRBJ1-1): KAGVTQTPRYLIKTRGQQVTLSCSPISGHRSVSWYQQTPGQGLQFLFEYFSETQRNKGNFPGRFSGRQFSNSRSEMNVSTLELGDSALYLCASSLDPGLNTEAFFGQGTRLTVV.

This clonotype turned up a few times. The chain employs TRBV10-3 and TRBJ1-6; 7 bases agree with TRBD1. Germline V gene lookup returns CDR1 ENHRY and CDR2 SYGVKD. The junction had 17 bases not matched to a gene; V was cut back by 2 bases and J by 10 bases. This CDR3 spans 18 amino acids. The CDR3 reads CAISEMRTNRDRYSPLHF. The CDR3 DNA is TGTGCCATCAGTGAGATGCGAACCAACCGGGACAGATACTCACCCCTCCACTTT.

V is TRBV20-1 and J is TRBJ2-7; 8 nucleotides align to TRBD1. Germline V gene data show CDR1 as DFQATT and CDR2 as SNEGSKA (reference sequence). Trimming took 4 bases from V and 2 from J; bases not matched to a gene: 1. This CDR3 region has 12 residues. CDR3 protein: CSAKTGAYEQYF. The CDR3 DNA sequence: TGCAGTGCTAAGACAGGGGCCTACGAGCAGTACTTC.

The chain uses TRBV7-9 and TRBJ2-6; no firm D call. The length of the CDR3 is 22 residues. Trimming took 2 bases from V and 0 from J, leaving 26 bases between them. Germline-derived CDR1 and CDR2 are SEHNR and FQNEAQ (reference sequence). The CDR3 here is CASSLTAPTVQQLSSGANVLTF. The DNA for the CDR3 is TGTGCCAGCAGCTTAACCGCCCCCACCGTCCAGCAGCTTAGCTCTGGGGCCAACGTCCTGACTTTC.

This clonotype showed up many times. This chain connects TRBV5-1 to TRBJ2-2, with TRBD1 as a possible D gene (6 bases). This CDR3 has 13 residues. Trimming removed 0 bases from V and 6 bases from J, with 6 bases in between. CDR1 is SGHRS and CDR2 is YFSETQ in the germline V gene. CDR3 protein: CASSLEGAGELFF. The DNA of the CDR3 is TGCGCCAGCAGCTTGGAGGGGGCCGGGGAGCTGTTTTTT.

V is TRBV20-1 and J is TRBJ1-1; D might be TRBD1 (5 bases). The CDR3 covers 14 residues. Between the trimmed V and J ends, which lost 3 bases and 3 bases, there was a span of 14 bases. In germline, CDR1 is DFQATT, CDR2 SNEGSKA (reference sequence). DNA for the CDR3: TGCAGTGCTAGGATCGCAGGGCCCTACACTGAAGCTTTCTTT. The encoded protein is CSARIAGPYTEAFF.

This clonotype has just a few counts. The V and J genes are TRBV5-1 and TRBJ1-3, with 7 bases that match TRBD1. Germline-derived CDR1 and CDR2 are SGHRS and YFSETQ. The CDR3 loop spans 15 amino acids. With 4 bases clipped from V and 0 bases from J, the junction kept 4 bases outside the gene matches. CDR3 sequence (DNA): TGCGCCAGCAGCCTCGGGACAGCCTCTGGAAACACCATATATTTT. Translated, it gives CASSLGTASGNTIYF.

V usage is TRBV12-3 or TRBV12-4 and J usage is TRBJ2-1; maybe TRBD2 (5 bases). Trimming removed 7 bases at V and 8 bases at J, with 15 bases between. The CDR3 contains 13 residues. CDR3 nucleotides: TGTGCCAGCACCTCCGTTGGCGGGCATGAGCAGTTCTTC. Its protein is CASTSVGGHEQFF.

This clonotype turned up a few times. The chain carries TRBV7-9 and TRBJ1-1; D is unresolved. This CDR3 has 13 amino acids. Germline-derived CDR1 and CDR2 are SEHNR and FQNEAQ (reference sequence). V was pared by 1 base and J by 5 bases, with 8 bases between. The chain's CDR3 is CASSLGVQTEAFF. DNA for the CDR3: TGTGCCAGCAGCTTAGGGGTACAGACTGAAGCTTTCTTT.

This clonotype was seen ten or more times. This chain joins TRBV6-5 and TRBJ2-3; D call uncertain. The V end was cut by 10 bases, the J end by 4 bases, with 12 bases between. This CDR3 is built from 12 residues. The germline CDR1 and CDR2 sequences are MNHEY and SVGAGI. The CDR3 reads CATRLRPDTQYF. As DNA, the CDR3 is TGTGCCACCCGACTTCGCCCAGATACGCAGTATTTT.

This clonotype appeared a few times. The chain has TRBV7-3 and TRBJ2-1; tentative D call: TRBD2 (5 bases). The CDR3 runs to 12 residues. The germline gives CDR1 SGHTA, CDR2 FQGTGA. Between the trimmed V and J ends, which lost 6 bases and 9 bases, there was a span of 12 bases. CDR3 in amino acids: CASRFPGGEQFF. The CDR3 DNA is TGTGCCAGCAGGTTCCCCGGAGGTGAGCAGTTCTTC.

This sequence joins TRBV5-1 and TRBJ2-7; 10 bases are a match to TRBD1. The CDR3 length is 15 residues. CDR1 and CDR2 from the germline V gene are SGHRS and YFSETQ. V gave up 4 bases and J gave up 4 bases; unmatched junction bases: 8. CDR3 in DNA: TGCGCCAGCAGCCGGACGACAGGGGGCAAATACGAGCAGTACTTC. Translated: CASSRTTGGKYEQYF.

The chain is built from TRBV20-1 and TRBJ2-5; D ambiguous. Germline assignment: CDR1 DFQATT and CDR2 SNEGSKA (reference sequence). Trimming left V 6 bases short and J 0 bases short, with 14 bases between. CDR3 length: 14 amino acids. This CDR3 is CSAIPVVYQETQYF. DNA for the CDR3: TGCAGTGCCATTCCAGTGGTTTACCAAGAGACCCAGTACTTC.

V gene TRBV18 combines with J gene TRBJ2-4; possible D gene TRBD1, 6 bases. Per germline, CDR1 KGHSH and CDR2 LQKENI. The CDR3 loop spans 13 amino acids. The V end was cut by 3 bases, the J end by 4 bases, with 7 bases between. For the CDR3, the DNA is TGTGCCAGCTCACCGGACAGTAAAAACATTCAGTACTTC. Protein: CASSPDSKNIQYF.

This clonotype was found a few times. The CDR3 sequence is CASSPRSSWFSETQYF. The CDR3, as DNA: TGTGCCAGCAGCCCCCGGTCCTCCTGGTTTTCGGAGACCCAGTACTTC. The chain carries TRBV14 and TRBJ2-5; D remains unclear. The CDR3 sequence is 16 residues long. Per germline, CDR1 SGHDN and CDR2 FVKESK. The V and J ends lost 4 bases and 5 bases respectively, with 20 bases between them.

This clonotype has at least ten counts. V is TRBV9 and J is TRBJ1-3; D uncertain. V was trimmed by 4 bases and J by 3 bases, leaving 14 bases between them. The length of the CDR3 is 15 residues. The germline V gene has CDR1 SGDLS and CDR2 YYNGEE. The chain's CDR3 is CASSSVTSGGNTIYF. In nucleotides, the CDR3 is TGTGCCAGCAGCTCTGTGACAAGCGGTGGAAACACCATATATTTT.

The chain carries TRBV20-1 and TRBJ1-5; TRBD1 matches 7 bases. Germline V CDR1 and CDR2: DFQATT, SNEGSKA (reference sequence). The CDR3 spans 19 residues. J gave up 2 bases and V 5 bases, and 21 bases lay outside the gene matches. Here the CDR3 reads CSARSYRGPNISGNQPQHF. The CDR3 nucleotides read TGCAGTGCTCGATCCTACAGGGGCCCCAATATATCGGGCAATCAGCCCCAGCATTTT.

The chain uses TRBV6-1 and TRBJ2-1; no clear D gene. The V gene's germline CDR1 is MNHNS and CDR2 SASEGT. The CDR3 runs to 13 residues. The V and J ends lost 7 bases and 2 bases respectively, with 9 bases between them. This CDR3 is CASIEEPYNEQFF. CDR3 nucleotide sequence: TGTGCCAGCATTGAGGAGCCCTACAATGAGCAGTTCTTC.

The J gene is TRBJ2-5, the V gene TRBV10-2; 8 bases line up with TRBD2. CDR3 size: 14 residues. The V gene end was trimmed by 6 bases and the J gene end by 1 base; junction bases not matched to a gene: 4. Germline V CDR1 and CDR2: WSHSY, SAAADI. The CDR3 sequence: CASRRSGVQETQYF. CDR3 DNA: TGCGCCAGCAGGCGTAGCGGGGTCCAAGAGACCCAGTACTTC.

This clonotype was picked up many times. V gene TRBV30 combines with J gene TRBJ2-1; the D gene is possibly TRBD2 (5 bases). From germline, CDR1 is GTSNPN and CDR2 SVGIG (reference sequence). The V end was cut by 0 bases, the J end by 5 bases, with 11 bases between. The CDR3 extends over 14 amino acids. CDR3 nucleotide sequence: TGTGCCTGGAGTGTAGGAACGGGGAACAATGAGCAGTTCTTC. Amino acids: CAWSVGTGNNEQFF.

This clonotype was observed at least ten times. The chain recombines TRBV28 with TRBJ1-2; D remains ambiguous. Germline CDR1 and CDR2: MDHEN and SYDVKM. The CDR3 spans 11 residues. V shed 7 bases and J shed 5 bases, with 8 bases lying between them. CDR3 DNA: TGTGCCAGCACTGGTCTATATGGCTACACCTTC. It yields the protein CASTGLYGYTF.

This CDR3 reads CAPPQRVINEQYF. In DNA, the CDR3 is TGTGCCCCGCCCCAAAGGGTGATCAACGAGCAGTACTTC. The V gene is TRBV24-1, the J gene TRBJ2-7, with D hard to call. This CDR3 comprises 13 residues. CDR1 is KGHDR, CDR2 SFDVKD, per germline. Trimming removed 12 bases from V and 5 bases from J, with 19 bases in between.

This chain uses TRBV7-6 with TRBJ2-5; 9 bases map to TRBD2. Trimming removed 5 bases from V and 3 bases from J; junction bases left unmatched: 10. Germline CDR1 SGHVS, CDR2 FNYEAQ. The CDR3 loop spans 16 amino acids. CDR3 bases: TGTGCCAGCAGCCCCGTCAGCGGGAGGACTAAAGAGACCCAGTACTTC. This translates into CASSPVSGRTKETQYF.